This T cell receptor (beta chain) comes out of a study of cytomegalovirus exposure and HLA in healthy donors (TCRdb year 2017). Concerning the study at large: In an earlier analysis of roughly 500 of the donors, around 290 Gb of sequence data and some 100 million unique TCR beta sequences from about 179 million T cells were reported. An early release covering 550 to 650 HLA-typed donors comprised about 320 gigabases of sequencing data and around 80 million unique TCR sequences. Among the approximately 400 genotyped donors, around 81% belonged to the genetic ancestry cluster associated with self-reported Caucasian donors. The study aimed to test whether cataloging public T cell receptors could reveal signatures of past pathogen exposure. The study profiled the T cell repertoires of 550 to 700 subjects by immunosequencing and related them to cytomegalovirus serostatus. Besides the first cohort of more than 650 subjects, a separate validation cohort made up of over a hundred different subjects was used. To predict cytomegalovirus infection status, the study combined high-throughput TCR immunosequencing, statistical association of individual TCRs with disease status, and machine learning. To study patterns of TCR occurrence, a later analysis re-analyzed previously published TCR beta repertoires from 650 to 750 donors and added high-resolution HLA genotyping. Rather than using new phenotypic data, the later analysis identified candidate immune exposures from TCR beta sequences and from how often those sequences occurred across donors. An earlier analysis of fewer than 750 of the donors used high-throughput TCR beta sequencing to judge whether each TCR beta V gene segment behaved as functional or pseudogenic. Donor age, sex, ethnicity and CMV serostatus were compiled alongside the repertoire data. A later genetic analysis took genome-wide SNP genotypes for about 55% of the 666 donors and used that subset as a discovery cohort. All discovery cohort repertoires had been generated on a single sequencing platform. Both class I and class II loci were covered by HLA typing, at four-digit resolution. The number of donors typed differed by locus, with roughly 629-640 for A, B, C, DRB1 and DQB1, more than 500 for DQA1, under 610 for DPA1, and some 440 for DPB1. Four to six DR-DQ haplotypes were handled as single units for association and clustering, since linkage in the cohort was strong. Among 300 to 450 genotyped donors of the cohort, an average of approximately 240,000 unique TCR beta nucleotide sequences were sequenced per donor, about a sixth of them non-productive. The investigation overall reported the following: The 87-base-pair reads could not distinguish some IMGT-functional V segments, including TRBV6-2 and TRBV6-3, so those segments were excluded. It was suggested by the authors that the approach could potentially be generalized to other disease states and immunological phenotypes. This cohort had only TCR beta chains sequenced, and the lack of alpha or paired-chain data limited which features could be detected. The sequencing pipeline was judged likely to have produced a cluster of highly shared sequence variants as a technical artifact. Linkage disequilibrium might explain the correlated functional status among segregating V segments, but an unknown experimental factor could not be ruled out. Because some donors lacked HLA typing at each locus, the association tests relied only on the typed subset. A total of fewer than 200 TCR beta chains were listed by the study as associated with cytomegalovirus. Because counts were too low, about 17 rarely observed V segments, including chromosome 9 orphons, were excluded from the earlier analysis of 587 of the donors. At a false discovery rate of 0.05, a later analysis linked 16,951 TCR beta sequences to specific HLA alleles. In an earlier analysis of 587 of the donors, most TCR beta V segments were observed in productive rearrangements about 90% or about 30% of the time, broadly matching IMGT annotations. Roughly uniform sequencing depth across donors was assumed in presence/absence analyses, although this assumption may not hold. A later genetic analysis reported fewer N-insertions in productive TCRs among donors in an Asian-associated ancestry cluster than the roughly 640-donor mean. While some public TCRs were present in many individuals, most TCR sequences turned up only very rarely across donors. Several of the top co-occurrence clusters appeared to be linked to parvovirus B19, influenza, CMV and Epstein-Barr virus, according to a later analysis. According to a later analysis, most CMV-associated TCR beta chains appeared to be HLA-restricted, and the HLA associations seemed to be driven largely by CMV exposure. A further reported finding was that TCR beta sequences accurately predicted the HLA-A and HLA-B alleles for most subjects in the first cohort. The only immune exposure information available for the cohort was CMV serostatus. In a later analysis, HLA-associated TCR beta chains were found to be more clonally expanded and to have lower generation probabilities than equally common non-associated chains. Cytomegalovirus status was reported to be diagnosed by the classifier with high specificity and sensitivity in both the original and validation cohorts. When HLA alleles, especially DR and DQ, strongly co-occurred, attributing TCR associations to individual alleles was difficult. According to a later analysis, TCR association rates differed among HLA loci, with DRB1 alleles showing the most associated TCRs and HLA-C alleles showing the fewest. A few of the identified cytomegalovirus-associated TCR beta chains were confirmed in vitro to be specific for cytomegalovirus antigens. In a later genetic analysis, a missense DCLRE1C variant was associated with V-gene and J-gene trimming of TCR beta chains, and the association was replicated in an independent cohort.

Sequences LNHDA (CDR1) and SQIVND (CDR2) are obtained from the germline V gene (reference sequence). Trimming takes 4 bases off V and 2 bases off J; junction bases not matched to a gene: 5. Its CDR3 holds 16 amino acids, cysteine through phenylalanine. CDR3 DNA is the only sequence kept; it has 48 bases, read in frame from the first base. The cohort consisted of 666 healthy bone marrow donors. All cohort members were sampled while nominally healthy, although unrecorded immune exposures were likely present. The donor tested CMV seronegative and was one of the 352 seronegative cohort members. Each donor provided a peripheral blood sample, and peripheral blood mononuclear cells were used for TCR beta sequencing. The Qiagen DNeasy Blood Extraction Kit was used to extract genomic DNA from the blood cell samples. To prepare the library, the immunoSEQ multiplex PCR assay was applied. A mixture of 60 forward primers for TCR Vbeta segments and 13 reverse primers for TCR Jbeta segments was used in the multiplex PCR. The CDR3 region of rearranged TCR beta genes was amplified from genomic DNA by a multiplex PCR assay. The amplified TCR beta libraries were sequenced on the Illumina HiSeq System as 87-base-pair reads. The source study handled its data this way. A later analysis counted tens of millions of unique TCR beta chains across the 500 to 850 repertoires, and about 10 million of these chains were shared by at least two donors. Raw reads were error-corrected and collapsed into unique sequences with a nearest-neighbor algorithm that merged closely related sequences to remove PCR and sequencing errors. V, D and J gene segments were assigned by aligning CDR3 sequences to IMGT reference sequences. For a sequence to be retained, at least a six-nucleotide match to both a V gene segment and a J gene segment was required. A rearrangement counted as productive if the CDR3 had no stop codons and remained in frame with V and J, and every other rearrangement counted as non-productive. CDR3 was defined by IMGT convention, running from the second conserved V-encoded cysteine to the conserved J-encoded phenylalanine. In an earlier analysis of more than 550 of the donors, sequences lacking an unambiguous match to a single V gene segment were excluded. An earlier analysis of 450 to 650 of the donors called V segments functional above 56.7% productive rearrangements and segregating when the between-donor standard deviation exceeded 5%. A statistical classification framework was built for diagnosing cytomegalovirus status from the catalog of TCR beta chain sequences. In a later analysis, TCR nucleotide sequences were compared against IMGT/GENE-DB human TR gene sequences so that V and J genes could be assigned. Using the TCRdist pipeline, a later analysis assigned CDR3 sequences along with most-parsimonious VDJ recombination scenarios. In a later analysis, every TCR beta chain was defined by the combination of its CDR3 amino acid sequence and its V-gene family, and reads without a unique V-gene family were dropped. As a way to deal with suspected cross-contamination and a sequencing artifact, a later analysis dropped hundreds of nucleotide sequences that were highly shared and had low generation probability. For each public chain, a later analysis derived a clonal expansion index from normalized ranks of inferred template counts within each repertoire. In a later analysis, generation probabilities were computed with a VDJ recombination model fitted to out-of-frame rearrangements, and the resulting probabilities were checked against IGoR. A later analysis scored TCR-TCR, TCR-HLA and TCR-CMV co-occurrence with hypergeometric tests, applying a repertoire-size bias correction to TCR pairs. False discovery rates were estimated in a later analysis by permuting HLA or CMV assignments 20 times. In a later analysis, co-occurring TCRs were grouped using DBSCAN, and TCRdist sequence similarity was added for clustering within HLA-allele-positive subsets. Repertoires with fewer than 30,000 or more than 120,000 public chains, plus five repertoires with anomalous nucleotide sharing, were excluded from co-occurrence clustering. TCRdb stores this immuneACCESS table with in-frame sequences only. Part of the clones is absent; in the studies checked, under half of the shortfall reflects unresolved V genes, and no reason is known for the rest. Clone size and V and J calls were adopted from that table, with D and trimming inferred from the DNA. The sample profile shows 35,000 to 45,000 clones; 90% to 95% of them were found once. Jointly, the top ten make up less than 3.5% of the sample.

This clone was picked up a small number of times. The clone's antigen remains unknown. No much larger clone exists at a distance of one base, and base qualities are not known. The chain joins TRBV19 to TRBJ2-1, with 10 bases matching TRBD2. The TCR sequence derives from a young woman in good health and CMV-seronegative. The sample consisted of PBMCs. This receptor carries the CDR3 CASSTRTSGPYNEQFF. The nucleotide sequence is TGTGCCAGTAGTACCAGGACTAGCGGCCCCTACAATGAGCAGTTCTTC. The variable domain in full, with residues beyond the CDR3 obtained from the reference TRBV19 and TRBJ2-1 genes, is DGGITQSPKYLFRKEGQNVTLSCEQNLNHDAMYWYRQDPGQGLRLIYYSQIVNDFQKGDIAEGYSVSREKKESFPLTVTSAQKNPTAFYLCASSTRTSGPYNEQFFGPGTRLTVL.